The entry below gives a single TCR beta chain sequence along with its context. The antigen remains undetermined. Amplification yielded TCR beta CDR3 regions, with RNA transcripts as the source. The HTBI primer set served for first-round RT-PCR of the TCR CDR3. TCRdb processed the multiplex PCR reads anew with MiXCR; each CDR3 protein has one entry. The sample contains under 130,000 distinct CDR3 sequences, 40% to 50% of which appear only once. The sample is drawn from a study of T cells in Graves' hyperthyroidism and ophthalmopathy. It was considered stable Graves' hyperthyroidism when ophthalmopathy did not progress within 18 months. Study results and limitations: Researchers found most expanded thyroid clonotypes above 0.001 in blood as well.

This TCR was sampled from a man aged 40-49 years with Graves' hyperthyroidism. The sample consisted of blood.

The CDR3 reads CASSSVPGGNTEAFF. The CDR3 nucleotides read TGTGCCAGCTCATCAGTGCCAGGCGGAAACACTGAAGCTTTCTTT. This chain links TRBV10-3 with TRBJ1-1; D not resolved. Germline V lookup: CDR1 ENHRY, CDR2 SYGVKD. The length of the CDR3 is 15 residues. The V and J ends lost 10 bases and 2 bases respectively, with 20 bases between them.